This TCR beta chain was observed in a study of post-analysis software for immune sequencing data. General study points: Patients showed TRBV5-6, TRBV5-1 and TRBV20-1 among a handful of TRBV segments more frequent than in controls.

The trim removed 1 base at V and 14 bases at J, leaving 11 bases unmatched. The CDR3 is made up of 15 amino acids. Germline loops: CDR1 SGHTA, CDR2 FQGTGA. Carried by the TCR beta cDNA libraries were unique molecular identifiers. Each CDR3 protein is one row after TCRdb ran MiXCR on the PCR reads. The table shows about 460,000 distinct CDR3 sequences, with approximately 45% occurring only once. Comment on this clonotype: Its antigen remains unidentified.

This TCR came from a girl aged 5-17 years with multiple sclerosis. Sequencing was performed on blood. This chain uses TRBV7-3 with TRBJ2-1, with 10 nucleotides matching TRBD2. This CDR3 reads CASSLRGLATRRKFF. In DNA form, the CDR3 reads TGTGCCAGCAGCTTAAGGGGACTAGCGACCCGAAGGAAGTTCTTC.